The T cell receptor (beta chain) described here comes from a study of technical replicates of blood from a few donors. Profiling relied on immunoSEQ multiplex PCR, and the TCRdb table lists in-frame clones only, not all of them. This sample carries around 80,000 clones, over 85% of them seen once, and the ten largest clones take approximately 0.25%. The CDR3 contains 11 residues. CDR1 and CDR2 (germline): SGHAT, FQNNGV. Trimming removed 4 bases at V and 11 bases at J, with 9 bases between. J is TRBJ1-5 and V is TRBV11-2; D unclear. The sequencing sample was made of T cells isolated from PBMCs. The sequence was collected from a human donor in good health. The CDR3 DNA reads TGTGCCAGCAGCTGTCCTATGTCCCAGCATTTT. It specifies CASSCPMSQHF.